Following are 5 T cell receptor beta chains from one sample sequenced in a study of blood T cell repertoires in COVID-19. TCRdb's table, derived via immunoSEQ multiplex PCR, lists solely in-frame clones and lacks some. Here the sample spans about 190,000 clones, more than 75% being singletons. Sequencing used peripheral blood. The receptors were sampled from a woman aged 18-35 years who had recovered from COVID-19.

The chain combines TRBV11-2 with TRBJ1-5, with a weak D call TRBD1 (6 bases). The V end lost 0 bases, the J end lost 7 bases, and 16 bases lay between the germline ends. This CDR3 spans 16 amino acids. CDR1 and CDR2 (germline): SGHAT, FQNNGV. In DNA form, the CDR3 reads TGTGCCAGCAGCTTAGATGGGGCGGGGGCAAGGCAGCCCCAGCATTTT. Translated, it gives CASSLDGAGARQPQHF.

This clone was seen just once. The genes are TRBV27 and TRBJ1-2, with 7 bases identical to TRBD1. The CDR3 runs 14 residues. Losses at the gene ends were 4 bases for V and 4 bases for J; bases not matched to a gene: 6. Germline lookup yields CDR1 MNHEY and CDR2 SMNVEV (reference sequence). The CDR3 here is CASSSRDRTYGYTF. DNA of the CDR3: TGTGCCAGCAGTTCCCGGGACAGAACCTATGGCTACACCTTC.

The gene calls are TRBV27 and TRBJ2-4; D remains unclear. The V end was cut by 0 bases, the J end by 8 bases, with 8 bases between. Looked up from germline, CDR1 is MNHEY and CDR2 is SMNVEV (reference sequence). CDR3 size: 13 residues. CDR3 sequence reads: CASSLSKRDIQYF. The DNA of the CDR3 is TGTGCCAGCAGTTTATCTAAACGGGACATTCAGTACTTC.

The rearrangement joins TRBV7-2 to TRBJ2-3; D possibly corresponds to TRBD2 (6 bases). Deletions cut 5 bases from V and 2 bases from J, with 17 bases between. Germline loops: CDR1 SGHTA, CDR2 FQGNSA. The CDR3 runs to 16 residues. The CDR3 sequence is CASSRRGGAPTDTQYF. Written as DNA, the CDR3 is TGTGCCAGCAGCCGTAGGGGCGGGGCCCCCACAGATACGCAGTATTTT.

The rearrangement joins TRBV12-3 or TRBV12-4 to TRBJ2-1; D possibly corresponds to TRBD1 (6 bases). This CDR3 spans 12 amino acids. V was trimmed by 5 bases and J by 7 bases, leaving 9 bases between them. CDR3: CASSVGQNEQFF. CDR3 DNA: TGTGCCAGCAGTGTGGGACAAAATGAGCAGTTCTTC.